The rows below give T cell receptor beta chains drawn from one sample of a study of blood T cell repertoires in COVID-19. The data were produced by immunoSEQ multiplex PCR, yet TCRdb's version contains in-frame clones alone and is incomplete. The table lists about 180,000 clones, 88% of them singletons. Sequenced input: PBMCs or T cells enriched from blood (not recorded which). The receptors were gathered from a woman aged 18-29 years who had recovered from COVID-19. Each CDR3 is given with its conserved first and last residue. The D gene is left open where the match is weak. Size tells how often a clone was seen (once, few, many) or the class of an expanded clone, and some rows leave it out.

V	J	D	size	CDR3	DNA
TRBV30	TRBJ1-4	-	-	CAWSGDLGANEKLFF	TGTGCCTGGAGTGGCGACCTGGGAGCTAATGAAAAACTGTTTTTT
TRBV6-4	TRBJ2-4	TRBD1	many	CASSTGTENIQYF	TGTGCCAGCAGTACCGGGACAGAAAACATTCAGTACTTC
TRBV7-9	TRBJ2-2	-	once	CASSPSQGRTGELFF	TGTGCCAGCAGCCCCTCACAGGGTCGGACCGGGGAGCTGTTTTTT
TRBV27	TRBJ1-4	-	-	CASRPGVANEKLFF	TGTGCCAGCAGGCCCGGGGTAGCTAATGAAAAACTGTTTTTT
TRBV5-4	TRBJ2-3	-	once	CASSVTSYTDTQYF	TGTGCCAGCAGCGTTACTAGTTACACAGATACGCAGTATTTT
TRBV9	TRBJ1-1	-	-	CASSAGTEAFF	TGTGCCAGCAGCGCGGGCACTGAAGCTTTCTTT
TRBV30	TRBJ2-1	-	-	CAWRGARSSYNEQFF	TGTGCCTGGAGGGGTGCCCGGAGCTCCTACAATGAGCAGTTCTTC
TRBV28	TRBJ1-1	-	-	CASTQSPREVW	TGTGCCAGCACCCAATCCCCACGGGAGGTGTGG
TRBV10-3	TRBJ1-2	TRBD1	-	CAISDSRTGEGYTF	TGTGCCATCAGTGATTCACGGACAGGGGAAGGCTACACCTTC
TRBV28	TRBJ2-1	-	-	CASSLVVGAFNEQFF	TGTGCCAGCAGTTTAGTAGTTGGGGCGTTCAATGAGCAGTTCTTC
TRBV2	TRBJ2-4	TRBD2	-	CASSEGSGGTPSSKNIQYF	TGTGCCAGCAGTGAAGGCAGCGGGGGGACACCTTCTTCTAAAAACATTCAGTACTTC
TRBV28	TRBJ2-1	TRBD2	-	CASSFPLTSGPYNEQFF	TGTGCCAGCAGTTTCCCCCTTACTAGCGGCCCCTACAATGAGCAGTTCTTC
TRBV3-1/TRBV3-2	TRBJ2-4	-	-	CASSQDPEAAKNIQYF	TGTGCCAGCAGCCAAGATCCGGAGGCAGCCAAAAACATTCAGTACTTC
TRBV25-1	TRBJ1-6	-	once	CASSEYGGGHGNSPLHF	TGTGCCAGCAGTGAATATGGTGGCGGGCATGGTAATTCACCCCTCCACTTT
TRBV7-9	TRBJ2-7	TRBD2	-	CASSISGGAKYEQYF	TGTGCCAGCAGCATCAGCGGGGGGGCCAAGTACGAGCAGTACTTC
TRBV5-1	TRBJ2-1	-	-	CASSPGILMQFF	TGCGCCAGCAGCCCAGGGATCCTGATGCAGTTCTTC
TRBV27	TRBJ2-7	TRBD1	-	CASSTDRGHEQYF	TGTGCCAGCAGTACTGACAGGGGCCACGAGCAGTACTTC
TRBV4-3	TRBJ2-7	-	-	CASSQATSLGEQYF	TGCGCCAGCAGCCAAGCAACTAGCTTGGGCGAGCAGTACTTC